This TCR beta chain was sequenced for a study of T cell responses to AZD1222 COVID-19 vaccine. Remarks on this clone: The antigen is unknown.

From germline, CDR1 is SGHDN and CDR2 FVKESK. J gave up 2 bases and V 3 bases, and 19 bases lay outside the gene matches. The CDR3 covers 21 residues. Repertoires were generated with immunoSEQ multiplex PCR, while TCRdb's copy carries only in-frame clones and drops some. The repertoire holds 110,000 to 150,000 clones, with about 91% as singletons. Points from the study as a whole: Researchers took repertoire samples only after the peak T cell response had come. In a largely white British group with more females than males, clonal diversity was possibly underestimated. Nearly half of spike-specific TCRs reportedly target unmutated variant regions.

This clonotype was obtained from an adult in good health. The sample here was peripheral blood, taken on day 0 of AZD1222 vaccination. The chain carries TRBV14 and TRBJ2-1; TRBD2 aligns across 10 bases. In DNA form, the CDR3 reads TGTGCCAGCAGCCAGACCCGTAGCGGGAGGCTTGCTCCCGCCCCCTACAATGAGCAGTTCTTC. This encodes CASSQTRSGRLAPAPYNEQFF. The entire variable domain, with the rest obtained from reference TRBV14 and TRBJ2-1, is as follows: EAGVTQFPSHSVIEKGQTVTLRCDPISGHDNLYWYRRVMGKEIKFLLHFVKESKQDESGMPNNRFLAERTGGTYSTLKVQPAELEDSGVYFCASSQTRSGRLAPAPYNEQFFGPGTRLTVL.